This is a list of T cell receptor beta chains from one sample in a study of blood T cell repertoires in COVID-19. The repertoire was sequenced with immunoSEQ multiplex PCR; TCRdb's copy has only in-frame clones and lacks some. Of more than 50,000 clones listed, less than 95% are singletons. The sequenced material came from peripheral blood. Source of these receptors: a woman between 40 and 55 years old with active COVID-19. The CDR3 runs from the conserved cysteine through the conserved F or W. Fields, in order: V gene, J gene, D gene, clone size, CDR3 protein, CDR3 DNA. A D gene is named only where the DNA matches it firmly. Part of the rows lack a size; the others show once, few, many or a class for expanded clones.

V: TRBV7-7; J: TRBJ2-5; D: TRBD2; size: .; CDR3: CASSSHPLAGGQAWETQYF; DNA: TGTGCCAGCAGCTCCCACCCCTTGGCGGGGGGGCAAGCTTGGGAGACCCAGTACTTC
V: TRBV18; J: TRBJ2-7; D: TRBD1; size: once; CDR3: CASSTRVSGQGWIYEQYF; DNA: TGTGCCAGCTCAACCAGAGTTTCGGGACAGGGTTGGATCTACGAGCAGTACTTC
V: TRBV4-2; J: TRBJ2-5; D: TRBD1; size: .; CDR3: CASSPGQGLETQYF; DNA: TGTGCCAGCAGCCCTGGACAGGGGTTAGAGACCCAGTACTTC
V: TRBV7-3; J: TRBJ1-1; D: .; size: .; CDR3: CASSPRVHQGTEAFF; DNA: TGTGCCAGCAGCCCCAGGGTTCATCAGGGAACTGAAGCTTTCTTT
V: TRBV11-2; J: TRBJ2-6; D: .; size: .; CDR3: CASGVGQGRSGANVLTF; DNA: TGTGCCAGCGGAGTTGGCCAGGGTCGCTCTGGGGCCAACGTCCTGACTTTC
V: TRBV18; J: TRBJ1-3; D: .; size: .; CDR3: CASSGSLENTIYF; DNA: TGTGCCAGCTCAGGCTCGCTCGAAAACACCATATATTTT
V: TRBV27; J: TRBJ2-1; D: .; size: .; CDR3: CASSLPGIPIYEQFF; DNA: TGTGCCAGCAGTCTACCGGGAATCCCCATCTATGAGCAGTTCTTC
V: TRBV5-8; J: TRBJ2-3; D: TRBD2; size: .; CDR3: CASSLATSGGVTDTQYF; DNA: TGTGCCAGCAGCTTGGCCACTAGCGGGGGGGTCACAGATACGCAGTATTTT
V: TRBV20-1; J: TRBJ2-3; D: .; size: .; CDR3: CSASPGGLDTQYF; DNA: TGCAGTGCTAGTCCGGGGGGCCTGGATACGCAGTATTTT
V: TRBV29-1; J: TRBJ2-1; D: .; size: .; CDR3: CSVHDTSWGLSSYNEQFF; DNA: TGCAGCGTCCACGATACGAGTTGGGGGCTCAGCTCCTACAATGAGCAGTTCTTC
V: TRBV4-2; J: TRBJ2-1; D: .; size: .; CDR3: CASSQVGSGNEQFF; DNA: TGTGCCAGCAGCCAAGTAGGTTCGGGGAATGAGCAGTTCTTC
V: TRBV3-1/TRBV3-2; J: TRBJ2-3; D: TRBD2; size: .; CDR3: CASSHGGGRTDTQYF; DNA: TGTGCCAGCAGCCATGGCGGGGGGCGAACAGATACGCAGTATTTT
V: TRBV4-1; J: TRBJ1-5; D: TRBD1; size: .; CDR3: CASSQEGQGGQPQHF; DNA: TGCGCCAGCAGCCAAGAGGGACAGGGAGGACAGCCCCAGCATTTT
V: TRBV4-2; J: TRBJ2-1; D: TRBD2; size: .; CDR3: CASSQRSGGEYNEQFF; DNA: TGTGCCAGCAGCCAACGGAGCGGGGGGGAATACAATGAGCAGTTCTTC
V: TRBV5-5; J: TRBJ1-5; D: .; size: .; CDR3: CASSLVTDDQPQHF; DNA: TGTGCCAGCAGCTTGGTCACAGACGATCAGCCCCAGCATTTT
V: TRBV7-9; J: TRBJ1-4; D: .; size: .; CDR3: CASSFFIENEKLFF; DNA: TGTGCCAGCAGCTTCTTCATAGAGAATGAAAAACTGTTTTTT
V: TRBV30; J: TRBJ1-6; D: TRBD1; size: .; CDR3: CAWSSGTGDSPLHF; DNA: TGTGCCTGGAGTTCCGGGACAGGGGATTCACCCCTCCACTTT
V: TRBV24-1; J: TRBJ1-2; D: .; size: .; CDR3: CATSVMTALNYGYTF; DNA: TGTGCCACCAGTGTTATGACAGCGCTTAACTATGGCTACACCTTC
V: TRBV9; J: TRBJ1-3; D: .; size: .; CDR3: CASSVGRATGNTIYF; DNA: TGTGCCAGCAGCGTAGGCAGGGCGACTGGAAACACCATATATTTT
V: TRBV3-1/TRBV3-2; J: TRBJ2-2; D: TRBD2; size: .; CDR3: CASSHTGTSGYTGELFF; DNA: TGTGCCAGCAGCCATACGGGGACTAGCGGGTACACCGGGGAGCTGTTTTTT
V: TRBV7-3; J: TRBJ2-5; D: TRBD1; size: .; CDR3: CASSSTGSGETQYF; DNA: TGTGCCAGCAGCTCGACAGGGTCTGGGGAGACCCAGTACTTC
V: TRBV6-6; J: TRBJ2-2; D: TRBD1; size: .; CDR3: CASSPSSWNRGPGTGELFF; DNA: TGTGCCAGCAGTCCTTCAAGTTGGAACAGGGGGCCCGGCACCGGGGAGCTGTTTTTT
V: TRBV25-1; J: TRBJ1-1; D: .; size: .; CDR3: CASSELVNTEAFF; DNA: TGTGCCAGCAGTGAATTAGTGAACACTGAAGCTTTCTTT
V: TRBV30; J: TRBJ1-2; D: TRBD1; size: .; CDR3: CAWERQGEYKGYTF; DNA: TGTGCCTGGGAAAGACAGGGGGAATACAAGGGCTACACCTTC
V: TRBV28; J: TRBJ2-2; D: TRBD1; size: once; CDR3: CASSRQQGYTGELFF; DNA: TGTGCCAGCAGCCGACAACAGGGGTACACCGGGGAGCTGTTTTTT
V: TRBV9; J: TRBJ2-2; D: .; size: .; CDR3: CASSVAAGELFF; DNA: TGTGCCAGCAGCGTAGCGGCCGGGGAGCTGTTTTTT
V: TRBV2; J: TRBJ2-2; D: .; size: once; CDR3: CASSDAGANTGELFF; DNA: TGTGCCAGCAGTGACGCGGGGGCCAACACCGGGGAGCTGTTTTTT
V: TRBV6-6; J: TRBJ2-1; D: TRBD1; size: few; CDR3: CASSQNRQGPHNEQFF; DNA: TGTGCCAGCAGCCAAAACCGACAGGGTCCACACAATGAGCAGTTCTTC